These 11 T cell receptor beta chains came from one sample sequenced in a study of molecular identifiers for immune sequencing clone quantification. TCRdb re-analysed the PCR reads in MiXCR, keeping a single row per CDR3 protein. The sample carries under 600,000 distinct CDR3 sequences, around 23% recorded once. The sample comprised naive CD8+ T cells from blood, with Jurkat cell RNA spiked in. Sample subset: FACS-sorted CD8+CD4-CCR7+CD45RA+ naive T cells. The receptors shown here come from a human donor in good health. Some libraries in this study had Jurkat cell RNA spiked in.

In this sample, this clonotype turned up a few times. This rearrangement joins TRBV19 to TRBJ1-5; 9 bases match TRBD1. CDR1 and CDR2 (germline): LNHDA, SQIVND (reference sequence). CDR3 length: 14 amino acids. Trimming removed 3 bases from V and 6 bases from J; junction bases left unmatched: 3. The CDR3 DNA sequence: TGTGCCAGTAGTATTGGGACAGGGAGTCAGCCCCAGCATTTT. It is translated as CASSIGTGSQPQHF.

This clonotype showed up just a few times. The rearrangement links TRBV19 to TRBJ2-2; D not certain. Germline V CDR1 and CDR2: LNHDA, SQIVND (reference sequence). Between the trimmed V and J ends, which lost 2 bases and 8 bases, there was a span of 6 bases. This CDR3 has 12 residues. CDR3 loop: CASSIYVGELFF. CDR3 sequence (DNA): TGTGCCAGTAGTATATACGTAGGGGAGCTGTTTTTT. The variable domain in full, completed from reference TRBV19 and TRBJ2-2, reads DGGITQSPKYLFRKEGQNVTLSCEQNLNHDAMYWYRQDPGQGLRLIYYSQIVNDFQKGDIAEGYSVSREKKESFPLTVTSAQKNPTAFYLCASSIYVGELFFGEGSRLTVL.

This clonotype was detected a few times. V usage is TRBV12-3 or TRBV12-4 and J usage is TRBJ2-1; D not certain. This CDR3 is 13 amino acids long. Trimming stripped 5 bases from V and 3 bases from J, with 8 bases between. The CDR3, as DNA: TGTGCCAGCAGTCGAGGCGGCTACAATGAGCAGTTCTTC. Translating it yields CASSRGGYNEQFF.

As regards this clonotype: The limits of the CDR3 on the DNA are not certain, so only TCRdb's listed CDR3 is given. This sequence joins TRBV20-1 and TRBJ2-5; the table's D call of TRBD1 was not tested on the DNA. The CDR3 numbers 17 amino acids, ends counted. CDR1 and CDR2 from the germline V gene are DFQATT and SNEGSKA (reference sequence). This CDR3 is CSARDSGRALYQGTQYF.

In this sample, this clonotype turned up once. The chain links TRBV7-8 to TRBJ2-5; the match to TRBD2 covers 14 bases. CDR1 is SGHVS, CDR2 FQNEAQ, per germline. This CDR3 has 21 amino acids. V lost 4 bases and J lost 0; bases outside the gene matches: 16. The CDR3 coding sequence is TGTGCCAGCAGCTCCTACAACCTTGGACTAGCGGGGGGCGTGTACCAAGAGACCCAGTACTTC. This gives the protein CASSSYNLGLAGGVYQETQYF.

In its sample, this clonotype was seen a few times. V usage is TRBV5-1 and J usage is TRBJ1-6, with TRBD1 identical over 7 bases. Per germline, CDR1 SGHRS and CDR2 YFSETQ. This CDR3 spans 16 amino acids. Losses at the gene ends were 0 bases for V and 7 bases for J; bases not matched to a gene: 7. For the CDR3, the DNA is TGCGCCAGCAGCTTGGATCGGGACAGAAAAAATTCACCCCTCCACTTT. This codes for CASSLDRDRKNSPLHF.

This chain links TRBV30 with TRBJ1-1; the D is unclear. CDR1 and CDR2 (germline): GTSNPN, SVGIG (reference sequence). V was cut by 8 bases and J by 7 bases, with 14 bases left in between. The CDR3 loop spans 11 amino acids. CDR3 in amino acids: CAGEEGGEAFF. The CDR3 bases are TGTGCCGGGGAGGAGGGCGGTGAAGCTTTCTTT.

The rearrangement uses TRBV7-9 and TRBJ2-3; D may correspond to TRBD1 or TRBD2 (5 bases each). The length of the CDR3 is 17 residues. Germline CDR1 and CDR2: SEHNR and FQNEAQ (reference sequence). V gave up 4 bases and J gave up 5 bases, with 22 bases separating them. In DNA, the CDR3 is TGTGCCAGCAGCTCCTTCCTCGGGGCCACACAATTAGATACGCAGTATTTT. It specifies CASSSFLGATQLDTQYF.

This clonotype was seen repeatedly, ten times or more. This rearrangement joins TRBV7-9 to TRBJ2-7, with no clear D. The germline gives CDR1 SEHNR, CDR2 FQNEAQ (reference sequence). The CDR3 has 14 amino acids. Trimming took 1 base from V and 5 from J, leaving 12 bases between them. CDR3 amino acids: CASSLVGPLDEQYF. CDR3 coding DNA: TGTGCCAGCAGCTTAGTCGGGCCCCTCGACGAGCAGTACTTC.

This clonotype appeared many times. The chain employs TRBV7-9 and TRBJ2-3; TRBD1 matches at 8 bases. This CDR3 spans 15 amino acids. CDR1 and CDR2 (germline): SEHNR, FQNEAQ (reference sequence). V lost 3 bases to trimming and J lost 2 bases; unmatched junction nucleotides: 4. CDR3: CASSFGQGDTDTQYF. DNA for the CDR3: TGTGCCAGCAGCTTTGGACAGGGTGACACAGATACGCAGTATTTT.

Of note for this clonotype: A much larger clone lies a single base off, so this may be a read error. The rearrangement uses TRBV30 and TRBJ2-1; D gene unclear. Trimming cost V 4 bases and J 6 bases, with 10 bases left between them. The CDR3 sequence is 12 residues long. Germline assignment: CDR1 GTSNPN and CDR2 SVGIG (reference sequence). The CDR3 region is CAWTEEFNEQFF. For the CDR3, the DNA is TGTGCCTGGACCGAGGAATTCAATGAGCAGTTCTTC.